One sample yielded the 19 T cell receptor beta chains listed below, sequenced in a study of T cell responses to AZD1222 COVID-19 vaccine. Assay: immunoSEQ multiplex PCR; the TCRdb copy retains only in-frame clones and omits some. The sample has roughly 180,000 clones, 80% to 95% seen once; the top ten hold over 1.5%. The source was peripheral blood, collected 28 days after the second AZD1222 dose. The receptors were gathered from an adult who received the AZD1222 COVID-19 vaccine.

The V gene is TRBV24-1, the J gene TRBJ2-3; TRBD1 aligns across 7 bases. CDR1 and CDR2 (germline): KGHDR, SFDVKD. V shed 4 bases and J 4 bases; nucleotides not matched to a gene: 7. CDR3 length equals 15 residues. The CDR3 loop reads CATSDPSTGPDTQYF. The CDR3 coding sequence is TGTGCCACCAGTGACCCTTCGACAGGGCCAGATACGCAGTATTTT.

The chain recombines TRBV7-2 with TRBJ1-1, with D unclear. V was shortened by 1 base and J by 0 bases, with 6 bases between the two germline ends. The CDR3 runs 14 residues. Germline loops: CDR1 SGHTA, CDR2 FQGNSA. This CDR3 reads CASSLELVNTEAFF. The CDR3 DNA reads TGTGCCAGCAGCTTAGAGCTGGTGAACACTGAAGCTTTCTTT.

The rearrangement uses TRBV6-6 and TRBJ1-6; D is unresolved. Per germline, CDR1 MNHNY and CDR2 SVGAGI (reference sequence). The CDR3 sequence is 15 residues long. The V and J ends lost 5 bases and 5 bases respectively, with 13 bases between them. In nucleotides, the CDR3 is TGTGCCAGCAGTACACAGACCGGAAATAATTCACCCCTCCACTTT. Its protein is CASSTQTGNNSPLHF.

The V and J genes are TRBV5-1 and TRBJ1-5; possible D gene TRBD1, 5 bases. The length of the CDR3 is 14 residues. Germline V gives CDR1 SGHRS, CDR2 YFSETQ. Trimming pared 3 bases from V and 6 bases from J, leaving 13 bases between. Here the CDR3 DNA reads TGCGCCAGCAGCTCTCAGGGAGAGGGTCAGCCCCAGCATTTT. Its protein product is CASSSQGEGQPQHF.

The rearrangement links TRBV6-5 to TRBJ1-5; TRBD1 might be the D (5 bases). V lost 2 bases to trimming and J lost 6 bases, with 11 bases between them. CDR1 and CDR2 (germline): MNHEY, SVGAGI. The CDR3 spans 14 residues. The CDR3 sequence: CASSYRQGGQPQHF. The CDR3 nucleotides are TGTGCCAGCAGTTACCGCCAGGGAGGTCAGCCCCAGCATTTT.

The chain is built from TRBV24-1 and TRBJ2-1, with a possible D match to TRBD2 (6 bases). CDR1 is KGHDR and CDR2 is SFDVKD in the germline V gene. The CDR3 contains 16 residues. Trimming pared 4 bases from V and 0 bases from J, leaving 12 bases between. The CDR3 DNA sequence: TGTGCCACCAGTGAGGAACTAGCATTCTCCTACAATGAGCAGTTCTTC. It is translated as CATSEELAFSYNEQFF.

J is TRBJ1-2 and V is TRBV18; TRBD1 might be the D (5 bases). The CDR3 has 15 residues. Trimming cost V 1 base and J 2 bases, with 11 bases left between them. CDR1 is KGHSH, CDR2 LQKENI, per germline. The CDR3 coding sequence is TGTGCCAGCTCACCACGGGGGGAACCCAACTATGGCTACACCTTC. It specifies CASSPRGEPNYGYTF.

J is TRBJ2-1 and V is TRBV5-5, with a tentative D call TRBD1 (5 bases). There are 15 residues in the CDR3. The V and J ends lost 0 bases and 8 bases respectively, with 15 bases between them. CDR1 SGHKS and CDR2 YYEKEE come from the germline V gene (reference sequence). The CDR3 sequence is CASSLVGSQGYEQFF. Written as DNA, the CDR3 is TGTGCCAGCAGCTTGGTTGGGTCGCAGGGCTATGAGCAGTTCTTC. Based on the CDR3 plus reference TRBV5-5 and TRBJ2-1, the full variable domain is DAGVTQSPTHLIKTRGQQVTLRCSPISGHKSVSWYQQVLGQGPQFIFQYYEKEERGRGNFPDRFSARQFPNYSSELNVNALLLGDSALYLCASSLVGSQGYEQFFGPGTRLTVL.

In its sample, this clone was seen once. J is TRBJ2-7 and V is TRBV24-1; 9 bases fit TRBD1. Losses at the gene ends were 6 bases for V and 5 bases for J; bases not matched to a gene: 7. The CDR3 consists of 14 residues. CDR1 and CDR2 from the germline V gene are KGHDR and SFDVKD. CDR3 loop: CATSLYRGLDEQYF. The CDR3 bases are TGTGCCACCAGTTTATACAGGGGGCTAGACGAGCAGTACTTC.

This clone was seen only once. V gene TRBV5-6 combines with J gene TRBJ2-7, with 12 nucleotides matching TRBD2. J lost 2 bases, V lost 0 bases, and 3 bases had no gene match. Germline CDR1 reads SGHDT; CDR2 reads YYEEEE. This CDR3 region has 16 residues. The CDR3 region has the DNA TGTGCCAGCAGCTTGGGGCTAGCGGGAGGGCCCTACGAGCAGTACTTC. Translation gives CASSLGLAGGPYEQYF.

CDR3 bases: TGTGCCAGCAGCCCCTCCTTTGACTCCCCCGATACGCAGTATTTT. Its translation is CASSPSFDSPDTQYF. This chain uses TRBV5-5 with TRBJ2-3; D unresolved. The CDR3 spans 15 residues. CDR1 and CDR2 (germline): SGHKS, YYEKEE (reference sequence). V lost 4 bases and J 6 bases, leaving 18 bases between the germline ends.

This chain joins TRBV6-2 or TRBV6-3 and TRBJ1-2; unclear D gene. The germline V and J ends were trimmed by 2 bases and 8 bases, with 6 bases remaining between them. Germline V CDR1 and CDR2: MNHEY, SVGEGT. This CDR3 spans 11 amino acids. The CDR3 is CASSYGWGYTF. The CDR3 nucleotides read TGTGCCAGCAGTTACGGTTGGGGCTACACCTTC.

The chain is built from TRBV5-1 and TRBJ2-5; D call uncertain. The V end was cut by 0 bases, the J end by 5 bases, with 5 bases between. Germline V lookup: CDR1 SGHRS, CDR2 YFSETQ. There are 12 residues in the CDR3. The CDR3, as DNA: TGCGCCAGCAGCTTGGAAGGGGAGACCCAGTACTTC. This sequence encodes CASSLEGETQYF.

The chain has TRBV9 and TRBJ2-4, with 7 bases aligning to TRBD2. The J segment lost 1 base and the V segment lost 2 bases, leaving 3 bases of the junction unmatched. The germline gives CDR1 SGDLS, CDR2 YYNGEE. CDR3 length: 15 residues. The CDR3 region has the DNA TGTGCCAGCAGCGTGGGGGGGACCGCCAAAAACATTCAGTACTTC. Residues: CASSVGGTAKNIQYF.

This sequence joins TRBV4-2 and TRBJ1-1; D may be TRBD1 (6 bases). Trimming stripped 4 bases from V and 5 bases from J, with 17 bases between. The CDR3 loop spans 15 amino acids. The germline V gene has CDR1 LGHNA and CDR2 YNFKEQ. In DNA, the CDR3 is TGTGCCAGCAGCCGCCTCCGGGGGGGGCAAACTGAAGCTTTCTTT. Its protein is CASSRLRGGQTEAFF.

The rearrangement links TRBV29-1 to TRBJ1-2; no clear D. In germline, CDR1 is SQVTM, CDR2 ANQGSEA. V was trimmed by 0 bases and J by 2 bases, leaving 10 bases between them. The CDR3 is 14 residues long. For the CDR3, the DNA is TGCAGCGTTGAAGATCCGGCCGTCAACTATGGCTACACCTTC. Translation gives CSVEDPAVNYGYTF.

The J gene is TRBJ1-1, the V gene TRBV7-3; 8 bases agree with TRBD1. Germline V CDR1 and CDR2: SGHTA, FQGTGA. This CDR3 has 14 residues. Germline trimming cut 2 bases from V and 5 bases from J; bases unmatched to any gene: 4. CDR3 loop: CASSLAGGTTEAFF. DNA for the CDR3: TGTGCCAGCAGCTTAGCAGGGGGCACTACTGAAGCTTTCTTT.

The DNA for the CDR3 is TGTGCCAGTAGTATAGCTGGGGGCAGAATCCAAGAGACCCAGTACTTC. Protein product: CASSIAGGRIQETQYF. The rearrangement links TRBV19 to TRBJ2-5, with D tentatively TRBD1 (6 bases). This CDR3 is built from 16 residues. Trimming left V 1 base short and J 1 base short, with 13 bases between. From germline, CDR1 is LNHDA and CDR2 SQIVND (reference sequence).

This clone was seen only a few times. V and J are TRBV9 and TRBJ2-1; D gene uncertain. Germline loops: CDR1 SGDLS, CDR2 YYNGEE. With 7 bases removed from V and 4 bases from J, the gap between germline ends came to 6 bases. The CDR3 has 11 amino acids. The CDR3 protein is CASALYNEQFF. The DNA of the CDR3 is TGTGCCAGCGCTCTATACAATGAGCAGTTCTTC.